The 10 T cell receptor beta chains below were found in one sample sequenced in a study of blood T cell repertoires in COVID-19. Method: immunoSEQ multiplex PCR; TCRdb's copy keeps in-frame clones and lacks some. The sample shows some 250,000 clones, around 80% of them seen only once. The sequencing input was peripheral blood. Receptors originate from a man in his forties or fifties with acute or convalescent COVID-19.

This clone was counted a single time. The chain carries TRBV9 and TRBJ2-5, with 7 bases lining up with TRBD2. V lost 6 bases to trimming and J lost 1 base; unmatched junction nucleotides: 3. The CDR3 runs 13 residues. Germline-derived CDR1 and CDR2 are SGDLS and YYNGEE. The CDR3 here is CASTGGVQETQYF. CDR3 bases: TGTGCCAGCACTGGGGGGGTCCAAGAGACCCAGTACTTC.

This clone was seen repeatedly, ten times or more. The rearrangement uses TRBV11-2 and TRBJ2-2; 13 bases are a match to TRBD2. The ends lost 7 bases at V and 6 bases at J; junction bases unmatched: 5. This CDR3 is built from 15 residues. The germline CDR1 and CDR2 sequences are SGHAT and FQNNGV. The CDR3 nucleotides are TGTGCCAGCAACGGACTAGCGGGAGTTGCCGGGGAGCTGTTTTTT. Translating gives CASNGLAGVAGELFF.

The chain uses TRBV9 and TRBJ1-2; D unclear. The CDR3 covers 12 residues. The germline V and J ends were trimmed by 3 bases and 5 bases, with 8 bases remaining between them. CDR1 is SGDLS and CDR2 is YYNGEE in the germline V gene. CDR3 sequence: CASSAARYGYTF. CDR3 coding DNA: TGTGCCAGCAGCGCCGCTAGGTATGGCTACACCTTC.

This rearrangement joins TRBV5-8 to TRBJ1-5; 7 positions agree with TRBD1. CDR1 is SGHTS and CDR2 is YDEGEE in the germline V gene. This CDR3 comprises 14 residues. Trimming cost V 0 bases and J 5 bases; bases outside gene matches: 2. CDR3 loop: CASSLGQGHQPQHF. The CDR3, as DNA: TGTGCCAGCAGCTTGGGACAGGGTCATCAGCCCCAGCATTTT.

This chain links TRBV2 with TRBJ2-7; 7 nucleotides line up with TRBD1. V lost 6 bases and J lost 10; bases outside the gene matches: 9. CDR3 length: 12 amino acids. Germline V gene sequence: CDR1 SNHLY, CDR2 FYNNEI. CDR3 DNA sequence: TGTGCCAGCAGATACGTTAGGACAGGCCAGTACTTC. Protein: CASRYVRTGQYF.

The V gene is TRBV29-1, the J gene TRBJ2-7; the D gene is possibly TRBD2 (5 bases). The V end was cut by 4 bases, the J end by 6 bases, with 16 bases between. Per germline, CDR1 SQVTM and CDR2 ANQGSEA. The CDR3 is 13 amino acids. CDR3 bases: TGCAGCGTTGCGGAGAGGGCAGTATCCGAGCAGTACTTC. It encodes CSVAERAVSEQYF.

This clone has a count of ten or more. CDR3 residues: CASAGTGAFYGYTF. The CDR3 DNA reads TGTGCCAGCGCAGGGACAGGGGCCTTCTATGGCTACACCTTC. The rearrangement uses TRBV7-9 and TRBJ1-2; 10 nucleotides align to TRBD1. This CDR3 has 14 residues. V shed 8 bases, J shed 4 bases, and the junction held 7 bases outside the gene matches. In germline, CDR1 is SEHNR, CDR2 FQNEAQ (reference sequence).

The chain employs TRBV29-1 and TRBJ1-1; TRBD1 might be the D (5 bases). In germline, CDR1 is SQVTM, CDR2 ANQGSEA. V was cut by 8 bases and J by 1 base, with 14 bases left in between. CDR3 length: 13 residues. CDR3 DNA: TGCAGCACTACCTTTGGGGCGAACACTGAAGCTTTCTTT. As protein: CSTTFGANTEAFF. Looking up the rest from reference TRBV29-1 and TRBJ1-1 gives the full variable domain: SAVISQKPSRDICQRGTSLTIQCQVDSQVTMMFWYRQQPGQSLTLIATANQGSEATYESGFVIDKFPISRPNLTFSTLTVSNMSPEDSSIYLCSTTFGANTEAFFGQGTRLTVV.

V is TRBV11-3 and J is TRBJ2-5; TRBD2 matches 8 bases. This CDR3 is 17 amino acids long. Trimming at V came to 0 bases and at J to 5 bases, leaving 11 bases not matched to a gene. Germline values: CDR1 SGHNT, CDR2 YENEEA. CDR3 sequence: CASSLESTGLVRETQYF. CDR3 coding DNA: TGTGCCAGCAGCTTAGAGTCTACGGGACTAGTAAGGGAGACCCAGTACTTC. Full variable domain (remainder filled in from reference TRBV11-3 and TRBJ2-5): EAGVVQSPRYKIIEKKQPVAFWCNPISGHNTLYWYLQNLGQGPELLIRYENEEAVDDSQLPKDRFSAERLKGVDSTLKIQPAELGDSAVYLCASSLESTGLVRETQYFGPGTRLLVL.

J is TRBJ1-3 and V is TRBV7-9; TRBD1 agrees at 11 bases. The J segment lost 2 bases and the V segment lost 8 bases, leaving 2 bases of the junction unmatched. The CDR3 loop spans 14 amino acids. Germline loops: CDR1 SEHNR, CDR2 FQNEAQ (reference sequence). Written as DNA, the CDR3 is TGTGCCAGCGGGGGACAGGGGGCTGGAAACACCATATATTTT. The encoded protein is CASGGQGAGNTIYF.